Each of the 31 T cell receptor beta chains below was sequenced from the same sample in a study of blood T cell repertoires in COVID-19. Sequenced by immunoSEQ multiplex PCR; TCRdb stores in-frame clones only, minus some. This table has 150,000 or so clones, 75% to 90% appearing once. Sequenced input: peripheral blood. The receptors derive from a man in his sixties with COVID-19, enrolled during active disease.

This clone was detected once. The chain carries TRBV28 and TRBJ1-6; TRBD1 might be the D (6 bases). Germline V gene data show CDR1 as MDHEN and CDR2 as SYDVKM. V was shortened by 6 bases and J by 9 bases, with 12 bases between the two germline ends. This CDR3 has 13 amino acids. CDR3: CASRQGTISPLHF. CDR3 DNA: TGTGCCAGCAGACAAGGGACAATTTCACCCCTCCACTTT.

This chain uses TRBV18 with TRBJ2-1; D gene unclear. This CDR3 has 11 residues. Trimming stripped 6 bases from V and 7 bases from J, with 7 bases between. CDR1 KGHSH and CDR2 LQKENI come from the germline V gene. DNA of the CDR3: TGTGCCAGCTCGGGCAAGAATGAGCAGTTCTTC. It is translated as CASSGKNEQFF.

This clone was seen a single time. The rearrangement links TRBV5-1 to TRBJ2-4, with D possibly being TRBD1 (6 bases). The CDR3 is 18 amino acids. Looked up from germline, CDR1 is SGHRS and CDR2 is YFSETQ. V was shortened by 2 bases and J by 1 base, with 19 bases between the two germline ends. The chain's CDR3 is CASSLRTALPEAKNIQYF. Here the CDR3 DNA reads TGCGCCAGCAGCTTAAGGACAGCCCTTCCGGAGGCCAAAAACATTCAGTACTTC. Combining the CDR3 with reference TRBV5-1 and TRBJ2-4 gives the whole variable domain KAGVTQTPRYLIKTRGQQVTLSCSPISGHRSVSWYQQTPGQGLQFLFEYFSETQRNKGNFPGRFSGRQFSNSRSEMNVSTLELGDSALYLCASSLRTALPEAKNIQYFGAGTRLSVL.

The chain carries TRBV4-3 and TRBJ1-5; perhaps TRBD1 as D (6 bases). CDR1 and CDR2 (germline): LGHNA, YSLEER. The length of the CDR3 is 13 residues. V dropped 3 bases and J dropped 7 bases, with 10 bases sitting between them. In DNA form, the CDR3 reads TGCGCCAGCAGCCAGGGGGCAGGGCAGCCCCAGCATTTT. Protein: CASSQGAGQPQHF.

V usage is TRBV20-1 and J usage is TRBJ1-2; tentative D call: TRBD1 (5 bases). This CDR3 has 10 amino acids. Germline V gives CDR1 DFQATT, CDR2 SNEGSKA (reference sequence). CDR3 sequence: CITDSYGYTF. CDR3 DNA: TGCATTACAGACAGCTATGGCTACACCTTC.

This clone was recorded at least ten times. The chain uses TRBV19 and TRBJ1-3, with TRBD1 as a possible D gene (5 bases). Trimming left V 2 bases short and J 4 bases short, with 6 bases between. CDR3 length equals 13 residues. Per the germline V gene, CDR1 is LNHDA and CDR2 is SQIVND (reference sequence). The CDR3 nucleotides read TGTGCCAGTAGTATACACAGGGGAAACACCATATATTTT. This gives the protein CASSIHRGNTIYF.

CDR3 sequence (DNA): TGTGCCAGCAGCGTGGGACAGTCCTACGAGCAGTACTTC. Its protein is CASSVGQSYEQYF. The V gene is TRBV7-6, the J gene TRBJ2-7, with 7 bases identical to TRBD1. The germline V gene encodes CDR1 SGHVS and CDR2 FNYEAQ. This CDR3 has 13 residues. V shed 5 bases and J 1 base; nucleotides not matched to a gene: 2.

As regards this clone: The same CDR3 can be traced to other DNA sequences in this sample. This sequence joins TRBV7-2 and TRBJ1-6; D remains unclear. V was clipped by 3 bases and J by 0 bases, with 6 bases between them. Per the germline V gene, CDR1 is SGHTA and CDR2 is FQGNSA. This CDR3 spans 15 amino acids. CDR3 residues: CASSFGSSYNSPLHF. The CDR3 nucleotides are TGTGCCAGCAGCTTTGGGAGCTCCTATAATTCACCCCTCCACTTT.

This rearrangement joins TRBV5-4 to TRBJ1-2; maybe TRBD1 (6 bases). The CDR3 has 15 amino acids. The germline gives CDR1 SGHNT, CDR2 YYREEE (reference sequence). V lost 7 bases, J lost 2 bases, and 18 bases lay in between. The CDR3 reads CASGPSGTMNYGYTF. DNA for the CDR3: TGTGCCAGCGGCCCGAGCGGGACAATGAACTATGGCTACACCTTC. Full variable domain (rest looked up from reference TRBV5-4 and TRBJ1-2): ETGVTQSPTHLIKTRGQQVTLRCSSQSGHNTVSWYQQALGQGPQFIFQYYREEENGRGNFPPRFSGLQFPNYSSELNVNALELDDSALYLCASGPSGTMNYGYTFGSGTRLTVV.

V and J are TRBV7-3 and TRBJ2-5; weak D call: TRBD1 (5 bases). CDR1 and CDR2 from the germline V gene are SGHTA and FQGTGA. The ends were cut back, 5 bases at V and 4 bases at J, with 11 bases in the middle. The CDR3 is made up of 13 amino acids. Written as DNA, the CDR3 is TGTGCCAGCAGCCTAAGGGGCCGAGAGACCCAGTACTTC. Translation gives CASSLRGRETQYF.

V and J are TRBV5-1 and TRBJ1-1; unclear D gene. CDR1 and CDR2 from the germline V gene are SGHRS and YFSETQ. Trimming cost V 0 bases and J 5 bases, with 8 bases left between them. CDR3 length: 13 amino acids. The CDR3 is CASSLDRVTEAFF. In DNA form, the CDR3 reads TGCGCCAGCAGCTTGGACCGGGTAACTGAAGCTTTCTTT.

The chain combines TRBV6-5 with TRBJ1-1, with TRBD1 as a possible D gene (5 bases). CDR3 size: 13 residues. Between the trimmed V and J ends, which lost 4 bases and 1 base, there was a span of 7 bases. From germline, CDR1 is MNHEY and CDR2 SVGAGI. In nucleotides, the CDR3 is TGTGCCAGCAGTTTCGGACAGAACACTGAAGCTTTCTTT. As protein: CASSFGQNTEAFF.

The gene calls are TRBV20-1 and TRBJ1-2; D unresolved. V shed 3 bases and J shed 8 bases, with 10 bases lying between them. Germline assignment: CDR1 DFQATT and CDR2 SNEGSKA (reference sequence). The CDR3 has 11 residues. The CDR3 DNA reads as TGCAGTGCTAGCGAGCCGGAGGGCTACACCTTC. Amino acid sequence: CSASEPEGYTF.

The chain combines TRBV12-3 or TRBV12-4 with TRBJ2-2; tentatively, D is TRBD2 (5 bases). With 6 bases removed from V and 6 bases from J, the gap between germline ends came to 5 bases. The CDR3 runs to 11 residues. The CDR3 protein is CASSGAGELFF. The CDR3 coding sequence is TGTGCCAGCAGCGGGGCCGGGGAGCTGTTTTTT.

The rearrangement uses TRBV7-9 and TRBJ1-4, with TRBD1 identical over 8 bases. The CDR3 runs to 14 residues. CDR1 and CDR2 (germline): SEHNR, FQNEAQ (reference sequence). V trimming: 1 base; J trimming: 7 bases; junction bases outside the gene matches: 2. The CDR3 sequence: CASSLGTGSEKLFF. DNA of the CDR3: TGTGCCAGCAGCTTAGGGACAGGGAGTGAAAAACTGTTTTTT.

With respect to this clone: Other DNA sequences in this specimen translate into the identical CDR3. V and J are TRBV27 and TRBJ1-2; D possibly corresponds to TRBD1 (5 bases). Deletions cut 6 bases from V and 1 base from J, with 12 bases between. CDR3 length equals 14 residues. Per the germline V gene, CDR1 is MNHEY and CDR2 is SMNVEV (reference sequence). The CDR3 reads CASSPRQGNYGYTF. The CDR3 DNA is TGTGCCAGCAGCCCCCGGCAGGGTAACTATGGCTACACCTTC.

The genes are TRBV3-1 (or the pseudogene TRBV3-2) and TRBJ2-1; TRBD1 matches at 8 bases. This CDR3 is 15 amino acids long. Losses at the gene ends were 4 bases for V and 4 bases for J; bases not matched to a gene: 6. Germline CDR1 and CDR2: LGHDT and YNNKEL (reference sequence). CDR3 nucleotide sequence: TGTGCCAGCAGCCCGGGACAGGCGTGGTACAATGAGCAGTTCTTC. Its translation: CASSPGQAWYNEQFF.

J is TRBJ1-2 and V is TRBV30; D unclear. V was shortened by 1 base and J by 3 bases, with 9 bases between the two germline ends. The CDR3 has 13 amino acids. Germline assignment: CDR1 GTSNPN and CDR2 SVGIG (reference sequence). CDR3 nucleotides: TGTGCCTGGAGTGAATACGGAGACTATGGCTACACCTTC. As protein: CAWSEYGDYGYTF. The entire variable domain, with the rest obtained from reference TRBV30 and TRBJ1-2, is as follows: SQTIHQWPATLVQPVGSPLSLECTVEGTSNPNLYWYRQAAGRGLQLLFYSVGIGQISSEVPQNLSASRPQDRQFILSSKKLLLSDSGFYLCAWSEYGDYGYTFGSGTRLTVV.

This clone has just one count. V and J are TRBV19 and TRBJ2-5; a weak D match, TRBD1 (5 bases). With 3 bases removed from V and 7 bases from J, the gap between germline ends came to 12 bases. CDR1 is LNHDA and CDR2 is SQIVND in the germline V gene (reference sequence). The CDR3 is 13 amino acids. CDR3 sequence (DNA): TGTGCCAGTAGTATGTTGGGGCCCATGACCCAGTACTTC. Amino acid sequence: CASSMLGPMTQYF. The complete variable domain, with remaining parts taken from reference TRBV19 and TRBJ2-5, reads DGGITQSPKYLFRKEGQNVTLSCEQNLNHDAMYWYRQDPGQGLRLIYYSQIVNDFQKGDIAEGYSVSREKKESFPLTVTSAQKNPTAFYLCASSMLGPMTQYFGPGTRLLVL.

V is TRBV5-1 and J is TRBJ1-3, with D possibly TRBD1 on 6 matching bases. The CDR3 has 13 amino acids. Germline CDR1 and CDR2: SGHRS and YFSETQ. V was trimmed by 5 bases and J by 4 bases, leaving 10 bases between them. The CDR3 here is CASRTGKGNTIYF. The DNA of the CDR3 is TGCGCCAGCAGAACAGGGAAGGGAAACACCATATATTTT.

The chain has TRBV19 and TRBJ1-5, with a possible D match to TRBD1 (5 bases). CDR1 is LNHDA and CDR2 is SQIVND in the germline V gene (reference sequence). The CDR3 contains 13 residues. V was clipped by 5 bases and J by 7 bases, with 12 bases between them. The CDR3 sequence: CASSVQQVQPQHF. As DNA, the CDR3 is TGTGCCAGTAGTGTACAACAGGTCCAGCCCCAGCATTTT.

This chain connects TRBV2 to TRBJ1-5, with unresolved D. With 6 bases removed from V and 7 bases from J, the gap between germline ends came to 16 bases. The CDR3 spans 14 residues. CDR1 SNHLY and CDR2 FYNNEI come from the germline V gene. The CDR3 here is CASSAPVRGQPQHF. The CDR3, as DNA: TGTGCCAGCAGCGCCCCTGTTAGAGGGCAGCCCCAGCATTTT.

The V and J genes are TRBV6-2 or TRBV6-3 and TRBJ1-1, with 8 bases identical to TRBD1. There are 13 residues in the CDR3. The germline V gene has CDR1 MNHEY and CDR2 SVGEGT. V trimming: 6 bases; J trimming: 3 bases; junction bases outside the gene matches: 3. The CDR3 DNA reads TGTGCCAGCAGCCTGACAGGGGACACTGAAGCTTTCTTT. It is translated as CASSLTGDTEAFF.

The chain recombines TRBV5-1 with TRBJ1-1; 9 bases fit TRBD1. Unmatched junction bases numbered 6, after V lost 4 bases and J lost 5 bases. CDR3 size: 14 residues. CDR1 and CDR2 from the germline V gene are SGHRS and YFSETQ. The CDR3 nucleotides are TGCGCCAGCAGCCAACAGGGGGCGGGTACTGAAGCTTTCTTT. This codes for CASSQQGAGTEAFF.

This chain joins TRBV5-1 and TRBJ1-2; TRBD1 matches at 8 bases. V lost 0 bases, J lost 2 bases, and 6 bases stayed unmatched. This CDR3 comprises 16 residues. Germline lookup yields CDR1 SGHRS and CDR2 YFSETQ. The CDR3 DNA reads as TGCGCCAGCAGCTTGGACGGGACAGGCCTAAACTATGGCTACACCTTC. The encoded protein is CASSLDGTGLNYGYTF.

This chain joins TRBV19 and TRBJ2-2; 13 bases line up with TRBD2. The J segment lost 6 bases and the V segment lost 3 bases, leaving 4 bases of the junction unmatched. This CDR3 has 16 amino acids. Germline V gives CDR1 LNHDA, CDR2 SQIVND (reference sequence). The CDR3 loop reads CASSIRTSGGPGELFF. The CDR3 DNA follows: TGTGCCAGTAGTATCCGGACTAGCGGGGGACCCGGGGAGCTGTTTTTT.

The CDR3 here is CASSLVQGARETQYF. Written as DNA, the CDR3 is TGTGCCAGCAGCTTGGTTCAGGGGGCTAGGGAGACCCAGTACTTC. This sequence joins TRBV5-6 and TRBJ2-5; TRBD1 matches at 8 bases. After removal of 0 bases from V and 5 bases from J, the junction contained 6 bases not matched to a gene. The length of the CDR3 is 15 residues. The germline V gene encodes CDR1 SGHDT and CDR2 YYEEEE.

The chain combines TRBV5-4 with TRBJ1-4, with D possibly TRBD1 on 5 matching bases. V lost 3 bases and J lost 4, with 13 bases in between. Germline CDR1 and CDR2: SGHNT and YYREEE (reference sequence). The CDR3 is 15 residues long. CDR3 DNA: TGTGCCAGCAGCTCTGGGGGGGTCGTTAATGAAAAACTGTTTTTT. It yields the protein CASSSGGVVNEKLFF. Using reference TRBV5-4 and TRBJ1-4 for the parts outside the CDR3, the full variable domain is ETGVTQSPTHLIKTRGQQVTLRCSSQSGHNTVSWYQQALGQGPQFIFQYYREEENGRGNFPPRFSGLQFPNYSSELNVNALELDDSALYLCASSSGGVVNEKLFFGSGTQLSVL.

The chain couples TRBV6-5 to TRBJ2-7; maybe TRBD2 (5 bases). The V gene's germline CDR1 is MNHEY and CDR2 SVGAGI. The length of the CDR3 is 13 residues. V was pared by 0 bases and J by 5 bases, with 8 bases between. Here the CDR3 DNA reads TGTGCCAGCAGTTACTCCCCGGGAAACGAGCAGTACTTC. The encoded protein is CASSYSPGNEQYF.

The table lists this clone with a few counts. This chain links TRBV10-3 with TRBJ1-5; 7 nucleotides agree with TRBD1. Germline V lookup: CDR1 ENHRY, CDR2 SYGVKD. Unmatched junction bases numbered 5, after V lost 6 bases and J lost 0 bases. This CDR3 spans 15 amino acids. The CDR3 DNA sequence: TGTGCCATCAGCCAACAGGGGACTAGCAATCAGCCCCAGCATTTT. It is translated as CAISQQGTSNQPQHF.

This rearrangement joins TRBV5-5 to TRBJ1-1; D unresolved. The CDR3 sequence is 13 residues long. Germline-derived CDR1 and CDR2 are SGHKS and YYEKEE (reference sequence). Trimming took off 4 bases at V and 1 base at J, with 8 bases between the two ends. The CDR3 spells CASSTSPNTEAFF. CDR3 bases: TGTGCCAGCAGCACATCACCGAACACTGAAGCTTTCTTT.